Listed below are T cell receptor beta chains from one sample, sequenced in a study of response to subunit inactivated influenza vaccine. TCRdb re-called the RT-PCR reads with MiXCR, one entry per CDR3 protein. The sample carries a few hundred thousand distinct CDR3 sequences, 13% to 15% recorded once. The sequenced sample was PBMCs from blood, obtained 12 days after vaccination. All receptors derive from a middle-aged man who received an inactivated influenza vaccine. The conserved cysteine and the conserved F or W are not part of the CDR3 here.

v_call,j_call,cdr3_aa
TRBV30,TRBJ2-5,AWDREETQY
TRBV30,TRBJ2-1,AWEGSSYNEQF
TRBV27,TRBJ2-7,ASSRLRTSGGLNRPYEQY
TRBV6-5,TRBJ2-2,ASSYRGGELF
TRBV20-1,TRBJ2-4,SARKWEVKNIQY
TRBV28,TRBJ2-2,ASSDSDRGLAGGELF
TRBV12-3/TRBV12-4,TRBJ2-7,ASSFRRGAYEQY
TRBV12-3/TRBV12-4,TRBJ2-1,ASSPSGGAADNEQF
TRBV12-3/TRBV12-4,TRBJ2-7,ASSFRASTSYEQY
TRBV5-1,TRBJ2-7,ASSLESRLSPNYEQY
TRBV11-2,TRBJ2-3,ASSLTRGQGYTDTQY
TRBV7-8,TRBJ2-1,ASSPSAGTSGINEQF
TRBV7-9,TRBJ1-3,ASSRDISGNTIY
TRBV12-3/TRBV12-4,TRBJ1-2,ASSLFSGDGYT
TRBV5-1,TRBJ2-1,ASSLGGTGGNEQF
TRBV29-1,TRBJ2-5,SAKTAQETQY
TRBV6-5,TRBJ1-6,ASSYSMAGKNSPLH
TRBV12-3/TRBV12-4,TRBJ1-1,AEARVLHTEAF
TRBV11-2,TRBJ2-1,ASGSNINGEQF
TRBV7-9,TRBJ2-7,ASSPARGSGHEQY
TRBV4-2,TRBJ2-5,ASSQDRGKETQY
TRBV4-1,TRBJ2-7,ASSQDSREGQY